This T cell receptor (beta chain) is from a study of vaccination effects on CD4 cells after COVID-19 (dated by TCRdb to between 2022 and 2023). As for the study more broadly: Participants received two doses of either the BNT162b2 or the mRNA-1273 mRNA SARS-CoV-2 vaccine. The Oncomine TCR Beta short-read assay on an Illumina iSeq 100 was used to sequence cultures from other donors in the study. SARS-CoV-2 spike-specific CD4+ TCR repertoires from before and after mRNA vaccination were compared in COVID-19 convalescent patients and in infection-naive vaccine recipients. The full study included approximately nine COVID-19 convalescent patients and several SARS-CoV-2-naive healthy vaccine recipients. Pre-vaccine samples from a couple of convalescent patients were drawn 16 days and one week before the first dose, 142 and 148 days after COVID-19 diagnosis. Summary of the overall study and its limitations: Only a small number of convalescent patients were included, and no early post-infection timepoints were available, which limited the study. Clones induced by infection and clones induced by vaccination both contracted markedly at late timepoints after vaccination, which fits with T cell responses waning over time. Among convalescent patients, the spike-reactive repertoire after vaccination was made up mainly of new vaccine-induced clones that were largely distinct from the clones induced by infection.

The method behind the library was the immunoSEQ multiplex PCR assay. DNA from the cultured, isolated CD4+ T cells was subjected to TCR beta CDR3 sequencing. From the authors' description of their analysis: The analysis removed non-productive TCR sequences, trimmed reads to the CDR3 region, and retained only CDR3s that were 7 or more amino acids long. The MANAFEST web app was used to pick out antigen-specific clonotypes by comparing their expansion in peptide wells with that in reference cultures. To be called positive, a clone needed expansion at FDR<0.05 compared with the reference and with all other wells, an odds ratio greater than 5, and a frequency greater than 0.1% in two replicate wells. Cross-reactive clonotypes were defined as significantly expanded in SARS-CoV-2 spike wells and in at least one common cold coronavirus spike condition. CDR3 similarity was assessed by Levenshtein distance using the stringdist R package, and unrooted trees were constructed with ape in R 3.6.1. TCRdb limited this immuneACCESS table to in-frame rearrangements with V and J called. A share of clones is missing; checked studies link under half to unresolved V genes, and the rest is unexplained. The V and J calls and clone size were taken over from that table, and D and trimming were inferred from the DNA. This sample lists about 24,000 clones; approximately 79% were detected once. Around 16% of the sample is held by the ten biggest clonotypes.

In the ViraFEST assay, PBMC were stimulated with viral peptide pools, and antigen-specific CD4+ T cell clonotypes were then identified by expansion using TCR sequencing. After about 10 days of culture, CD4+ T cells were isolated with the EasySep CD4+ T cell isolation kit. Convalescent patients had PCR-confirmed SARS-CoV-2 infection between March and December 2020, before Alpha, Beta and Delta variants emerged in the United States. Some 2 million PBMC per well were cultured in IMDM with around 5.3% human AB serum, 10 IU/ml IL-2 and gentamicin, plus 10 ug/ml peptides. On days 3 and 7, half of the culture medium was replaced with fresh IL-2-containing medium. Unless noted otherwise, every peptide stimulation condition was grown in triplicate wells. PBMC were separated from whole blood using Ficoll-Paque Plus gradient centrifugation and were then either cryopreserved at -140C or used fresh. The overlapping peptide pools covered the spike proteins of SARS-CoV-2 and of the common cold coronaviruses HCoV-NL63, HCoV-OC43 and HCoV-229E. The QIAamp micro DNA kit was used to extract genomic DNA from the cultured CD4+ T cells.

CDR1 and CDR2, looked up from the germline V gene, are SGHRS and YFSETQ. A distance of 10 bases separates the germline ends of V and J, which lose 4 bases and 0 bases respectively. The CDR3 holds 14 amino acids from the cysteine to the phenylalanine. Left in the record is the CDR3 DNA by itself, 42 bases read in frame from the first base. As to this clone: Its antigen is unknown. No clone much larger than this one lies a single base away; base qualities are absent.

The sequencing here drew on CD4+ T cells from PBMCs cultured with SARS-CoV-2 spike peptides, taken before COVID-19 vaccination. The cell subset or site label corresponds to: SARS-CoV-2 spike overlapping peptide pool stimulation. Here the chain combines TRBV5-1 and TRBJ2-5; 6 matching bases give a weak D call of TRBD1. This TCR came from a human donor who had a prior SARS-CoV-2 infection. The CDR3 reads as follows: CASSRDTYQETQYF. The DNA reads TGCGCCAGCAGCAGGGACACGTACCAAGAGACCCAGTACTTC.